A single sample is the source of the 26 T cell receptor beta chains below, sequenced in a study of cytomegalovirus exposure and HLA in healthy donors (dated by TCRdb to 2016 to 2017). Library creation used the immunoSEQ multiplex PCR assay. For the multiplex PCR, a mixture combining 60 forward primers for TCR Vbeta segments and 13 reverse primers for TCR Jbeta segments was used. The clones in this table, taken by TCRdb from immuneACCESS, are in-frame only. Not every clone is retained; where verified, under half of the shortfall comes from an unresolved V gene, and the cause of the rest is unknown. This sample lists about 130,000 clones; 79% were detected once. Jointly, the top ten make up roughly 6.8% of the sample. The sequenced sample was PBMCs. These receptors all stem from a man aged 40-55 years in good health and CMV-seropositive.

The J gene is TRBJ2-7, the V gene TRBV4-2; D possibly corresponds to TRBD2 (6 bases). CDR1 is LGHNA, CDR2 YNFKEQ, per germline. V was shortened by 1 base and J by 1 base, with 11 bases between the two germline ends. The CDR3 has 15 residues. The CDR3 region is CASSQGGERSYEQYF. CDR3 coding DNA: TGTGCCAGCAGCCAAGGGGGGGAGAGGTCCTACGAGCAGTACTTC.

V gene TRBV2 combines with J gene TRBJ2-5, with D unclear. Trimming removed 5 bases from V and 3 bases from J, with 7 bases in between. The germline V gene has CDR1 SNHLY and CDR2 FYNNEI. This CDR3 is 12 amino acids long. CDR3: CASSWQEETQYF. The CDR3 DNA reads as TGTGCCAGCAGTTGGCAGGAAGAGACCCAGTACTTC.

V gene TRBV11-2 combines with J gene TRBJ2-7; 10 bases agree with TRBD2. Germline V gene lookup returns CDR1 SGHAT and CDR2 FQNNGV. Trimming at V came to 0 bases and at J to 6 bases, leaving 8 bases not matched to a gene. The CDR3 loop spans 16 amino acids. The CDR3 reads CASSLESLAGVGEQYF. The CDR3 DNA is TGTGCCAGCAGCTTAGAGAGCCTAGCGGGAGTTGGCGAGCAGTACTTC.

The gene calls are TRBV25-1 and TRBJ1-5; a possible D gene is TRBD1 (6 bases). V was shortened by 1 base and J by 0 bases, with 10 bases between the two germline ends. The CDR3 runs 16 residues. Looked up from germline, CDR1 is MGHDK and CDR2 is SYGVNS. DNA of the CDR3: TGTGCCAGCAGTGAATCTACAGGGACTAGCAATCAGCCCCAGCATTTT. It yields the protein CASSESTGTSNQPQHF.

The gene calls are TRBV6-1 and TRBJ2-1, with 9 bases fitting TRBD1. This CDR3 region has 14 residues. V trimming: 6 bases; J trimming: 2 bases; junction bases outside the gene matches: 2. Germline V gene lookup returns CDR1 MNHNS and CDR2 SASEGT. In DNA form, the CDR3 reads TGTGCCAGCAGGGACAGGGGCACCTACAATGAGCAGTTCTTC. This codes for CASRDRGTYNEQFF.

The chain combines TRBV9 with TRBJ2-1; D is undetermined. V lost 2 bases to trimming and J lost 2 bases, with 14 bases between them. Germline V gene lookup returns CDR1 SGDLS and CDR2 YYNGEE. The CDR3 has 16 residues. The CDR3 protein is CASSVGRIVTYNEQFF. The CDR3 DNA reads as TGTGCCAGCAGCGTCGGTAGAATCGTGACCTACAATGAGCAGTTCTTC. The full variable domain, in which reference TRBV9 and TRBJ2-1 provide the parts outside the CDR3, is DSGVTQTPKHLITATGQRVTLRCSPRSGDLSVYWYQQSLDQGLQFLIQYYNGEERAKGNILERFSAQQFPDLHSELNLSSLELGDSALYFCASSVGRIVTYNEQFFGPGTRLTVL.

The rearrangement uses TRBV6-5 and TRBJ1-6; a possible D gene is TRBD1 (5 bases). CDR1 and CDR2 from the germline V gene are MNHEY and SVGAGI. This CDR3 has 14 amino acids. The V gene lost 6 bases and the J gene lost 5 bases, with 11 bases spanning the gap. Here the CDR3 reads CASSPDSDNSPLHF. CDR3 nucleotides: TGTGCCAGCAGCCCAGACAGCGATAATTCACCCCTCCACTTT.

The chain joins TRBV11-2 to TRBJ2-1; tentatively, D is TRBD2 (5 bases). Trimming took off 5 bases at V and 4 bases at J, with 15 bases between the two ends. The CDR3 sequence is 15 residues long. The germline V gene encodes CDR1 SGHAT and CDR2 FQNNGV. CDR3 nucleotides: TGTGCCAGCAGCCCACAGTCGGGGAATTACAATGAGCAGTTCTTC. Amino acids: CASSPQSGNYNEQFF.

The genes are TRBV19 and TRBJ1-1; D may be TRBD1 (6 bases). The CDR3 has 14 amino acids. CDR1 LNHDA and CDR2 SQIVND come from the germline V gene (reference sequence). V was cut by 7 bases and J by 0 bases, with 12 bases left in between. CDR3 in DNA: TGTGCCAGTACCCCTGGACAGATGAACACTGAAGCTTTCTTT. It specifies CASTPGQMNTEAFF.

Concerning this clone: The junction and the germline gene differ at one end; a read error may be behind it. The rearrangement links TRBV7-9 to TRBJ2-1, with 8 bases identical to TRBD1. CDR1 SEHNR and CDR2 FQNEAQ come from the germline V gene (reference sequence). The length of the CDR3 is 12 residues. CDR3 sequence (DNA): TGTGCCAGCAGCTTTCCGGACAGGGATAGGCTCTTC. It codes for CASSFPDRDRLF.

This sequence joins TRBV5-1 and TRBJ2-5; 8 bases are a match to TRBD2. Germline V gene data show CDR1 as SGHRS and CDR2 as YFSETQ. The CDR3 is 17 residues long. With 0 bases clipped from V and 5 bases from J, the junction kept 12 bases outside the gene matches. CDR3 nucleotide sequence: TGCGCCAGCAGCTTGGCCAATAGCGGGAACTCGGGGGAGACCCAGTACTTC. Translating gives CASSLANSGNSGETQYF.

The chain links TRBV6-1 to TRBJ2-2; 7 bases align to TRBD1. After removal of 6 bases from V and 4 bases from J, the junction contained 8 bases not matched to a gene. The CDR3 has 15 amino acids. The germline CDR1 and CDR2 sequences are MNHNS and SASEGT. The CDR3: CASRPDRTGTGELFF. The CDR3 nucleotides are TGTGCCAGCAGACCCGATAGGACAGGCACCGGGGAGCTGTTTTTT.

The V gene is TRBV2, the J gene TRBJ2-1; TRBD1 agrees at 9 bases. V shed 5 bases, J shed 6 bases, and the junction held 11 bases outside the gene matches. CDR3 length: 16 amino acids. Germline CDR1 reads SNHLY; CDR2 reads FYNNEI. In DNA, the CDR3 is TGTGCCAGCAGTTATCTCTCACAGGGGGCGATCAATGAGCAGTTCTTC. Residues: CASSYLSQGAINEQFF.

This clone was recorded only once. The V and J genes are TRBV5-1 and TRBJ2-6; D is ambiguous. Per germline, CDR1 SGHRS and CDR2 YFSETQ. The V end was cut by 4 bases, the J end by 2 bases, with 7 bases between. The CDR3 extends over 14 amino acids. This CDR3 reads CASSLDTGANVLTF. DNA of the CDR3: TGCGCCAGCAGCCTCGACACTGGGGCCAACGTCCTGACTTTC.

This clone was seen a single time. The chain links TRBV30 to TRBJ1-2; no clear D. The V gene lost 2 bases and the J gene lost 1 base, with 11 bases spanning the gap. Germline CDR1 is GTSNPN and CDR2 is SVGIG (reference sequence). The CDR3 is 14 residues long. The CDR3 loop reads CAWSTAPVNYGYTF. In nucleotides, the CDR3 is TGTGCCTGGAGTACAGCTCCCGTTAACTATGGCTACACCTTC.

A few counts support this clone. The chain combines TRBV6-5 with TRBJ1-1; TRBD1 is a possible D gene (6 bases). Per the germline V gene, CDR1 is MNHEY and CDR2 is SVGAGI. The CDR3 consists of 13 residues. V gave up 5 bases and J gave up 3 bases, with 10 bases separating them. CDR3 sequence reads: CASSQGSDTEAFF. CDR3 DNA: TGTGCCAGCAGTCAGGGGTCGGACACTGAAGCTTTCTTT.

CDR3 coding DNA: TGTGCCTGGAGTGTGAGAACTAACTATGGCTACACCTTC. Protein sequence: CAWSVRTNYGYTF. The chain employs TRBV30 and TRBJ1-2, with D unresolved. CDR1 is GTSNPN and CDR2 is SVGIG in the germline V gene (reference sequence). Trimming pared 0 bases from V and 0 bases from J, leaving 5 bases between. The CDR3 runs to 13 residues. The full variable domain, with the rest looked up from reference TRBV30 and TRBJ1-2, is SQTIHQWPATLVQPVGSPLSLECTVEGTSNPNLYWYRQAAGRGLQLLFYSVGIGQISSEVPQNLSASRPQDRQFILSSKKLLLSDSGFYLCAWSVRTNYGYTFGSGTRLTVV.

The chain uses TRBV11-3 and TRBJ2-5; a possible D gene is TRBD1 (6 bases). Deletions cut 1 base from V and 2 bases from J, with 14 bases between. Per germline, CDR1 SGHNT and CDR2 YENEEA. The CDR3 extends over 16 amino acids. CDR3 nucleotide sequence: TGTGCCAGCAGCTTAGGGGTTCAGGGGAAACAAGAGACCCAGTACTTC. Protein sequence: CASSLGVQGKQETQYF.

The J gene is TRBJ2-7, the V gene TRBV5-6, with unresolved D. CDR1 is SGHDT, CDR2 YYEEEE, per germline. Trimming removed 2 bases from V and 0 bases from J, with 3 bases in between. The CDR3 totals 12 residues. CDR3 loop: CASSFSSYEQYF. The DNA for the CDR3 is TGTGCCAGCAGCTTTAGCTCCTACGAGCAGTACTTC. The entire variable domain, with the rest obtained from reference TRBV5-6 and TRBJ2-7, is as follows: DAGVTQSPTHLIKTRGQQVTLRCSPKSGHDTVSWYQQALGQGPQFIFQYYEEEERQRGNFPDRFSGHQFPNYSSELNVNALLLGDSALYLCASSFSSYEQYFGPGTRLTVT.

V usage is TRBV13 and J usage is TRBJ2-3, with D possibly TRBD2 on 5 matching bases. Germline lookup yields CDR1 PRHDT and CDR2 FYEKMQ (reference sequence). V was clipped by 1 base and J by 3 bases, with 11 bases between them. The CDR3 sequence is 15 residues long. CDR3 sequence reads: CASSLAGFRTDTQYF. For the CDR3, the DNA is TGTGCCAGCAGCTTAGCGGGGTTCCGTACAGATACGCAGTATTTT.

Remarks on this clone: Other DNA sequences within the sample encode an identical CDR3. The chain couples TRBV5-1 to TRBJ2-5, with D possibly matching TRBD1 (7 bases). This CDR3 is built from 13 residues. The germline V and J ends were trimmed by 3 bases and 4 bases, with 10 bases remaining between them. The germline V gene encodes CDR1 SGHRS and CDR2 YFSETQ. CDR3 residues: CASSSQGGETQYF. The CDR3 nucleotides read TGCGCCAGCAGCTCCCAGGGGGGAGAGACCCAGTACTTC.

J is TRBJ2-2 and V is TRBV9, with D possibly being TRBD1 (7 bases). V lost 3 bases to trimming and J lost 6 bases, with 9 bases between them. The CDR3 sequence is 13 residues long. Germline V CDR1 and CDR2: SGDLS, YYNGEE. The CDR3 DNA is TGTGCCAGCAGCGCAGGGGGGTCCGGGGAGCTGTTTTTT. This translates into CASSAGGSGELFF.

This rearrangement joins TRBV4-2 to TRBJ2-5, with 8 bases fitting TRBD2. This CDR3 contains 16 residues. Per germline, CDR1 LGHNA and CDR2 YNFKEQ. The J segment lost 5 bases and the V segment lost 0 bases, leaving 8 bases of the junction unmatched. CDR3 in amino acids: CASSQDSTGGPETQYF. The DNA for the CDR3 is TGTGCCAGCAGCCAAGATAGTACGGGAGGGCCGGAGACCCAGTACTTC.

The chain employs TRBV5-5 and TRBJ2-7, with 8 bases identical to TRBD2. Trimming removed 4 bases from V and 4 bases from J; junction bases left unmatched: 13. The CDR3 extends over 16 amino acids. CDR1 and CDR2 (germline): SGHKS, YYEKEE (reference sequence). The CDR3 nucleotides read TGTGCCAGCAGCCCGTCCTTCGGGAGGGCCACGTACGAGCAGTACTTC. It is translated as CASSPSFGRATYEQYF.

Details on this clone: A read error may account for a junction end that differs from germline. The J gene is TRBJ2-5, the V gene TRBV7-7; tentative D call: TRBD1 (9 bases). The CDR3 runs 15 residues. Germline V lookup: CDR1 SSHAT, CDR2 FNYEAQ (reference sequence). The CDR3 region has the DNA TGTGCTAGCAGCTCGGGGGGGACAGGGAGAGAGACCCAGTACTTC. Its protein product is CASSSGGTGRETQYF.

The V call is TRBV10-3, the J call TRBJ1-1; D may be TRBD1 (6 bases). The CDR3 has 13 residues. Trimming took off 10 bases at V and 4 bases at J, with 16 bases between the two ends. Per the germline V gene, CDR1 is ENHRY and CDR2 is SYGVKD. This CDR3 is CATTGFMSTEAFF. CDR3 in DNA: TGTGCCACTACAGGGTTCATGAGCACTGAAGCTTTCTTT.